This entry lists 20 T cell receptor beta chains sequenced from one sample in a study of control samples from healthy donors and cancer patients. The assay was immunoSEQ multiplex PCR, and TCRdb's table has in-frame clones only and misses some. The data hold approximately 17,000 clones, with approximately 88% observed a single time. The sample taken for sequencing was PBMCs. These receptors were collected from a man aged 55 to 70 with head and neck cancer.

CDR3 protein: CASRARADTQYF. The CDR3 DNA reads as TGTGCCAGCAGGGCACGGGCAGATACGCAGTATTTT. The V gene is TRBV6-5, the J gene TRBJ2-3, with no clear D. The CDR3 sequence is 12 residues long. Germline lookup yields CDR1 MNHEY and CDR2 SVGAGI. Trimming took 6 bases from V and 4 from J, leaving 8 bases between them.

The V gene is TRBV18, the J gene TRBJ1-4, with 7 positions matching TRBD1. V lost 6 bases, J lost 4 bases, and 11 bases stayed unmatched. This CDR3 has 16 amino acids. Looked up from germline, CDR1 is KGHSH and CDR2 is LQKENI. The CDR3 protein is CASSNLPGGGNEKLFF. DNA of the CDR3: TGTGCCAGCTCGAACCTCCCAGGGGGTGGTAATGAAAAACTGTTTTTT.

J is TRBJ2-1 and V is TRBV7-2; 8 bases map to TRBD1. Germline loops: CDR1 SGHTA, CDR2 FQGNSA. V shed 5 bases, J shed 5 bases, and the junction held 5 bases outside the gene matches. This CDR3 region has 14 residues. CDR3 nucleotide sequence: TGTGCCAGCAGCCCTTACAGGGGGAACAATGAGCAGTTCTTC. Its protein product is CASSPYRGNNEQFF.

The chain joins TRBV7-3 to TRBJ1-1; the D is unclear. The CDR3 totals 14 residues. Germline V gene lookup returns CDR1 SGHTA and CDR2 FQGTGA. Trimming cost V 3 bases and J 3 bases, with 11 bases left between them. This CDR3 is CASSLGPDHTEAFF. The CDR3, as DNA: TGTGCCAGCAGCTTGGGCCCAGACCACACTGAAGCTTTCTTT.

V and J are TRBV7-9 and TRBJ2-7; D gene uncertain. This CDR3 spans 16 amino acids. V lost 1 base and J 2 bases, leaving 15 bases between the germline ends. Germline V gives CDR1 SEHNR, CDR2 FQNEAQ (reference sequence). The CDR3 nucleotides read TGTGCCAGCAGCTTAGTAGGGCGAAATTCCCCCTACGAGCAGTACTTC. This sequence encodes CASSLVGRNSPYEQYF.

This chain uses TRBV7-2 with TRBJ1-6; the match to TRBD1 covers 9 bases. This CDR3 is 15 amino acids long. Trimming removed 2 bases from V and 10 bases from J; junction bases left unmatched: 6. CDR1 SGHTA and CDR2 FQGNSA come from the germline V gene. In DNA form, the CDR3 reads TGTGCCAGCAGCTTATGGGGACAGGGAAGATCACCCCTCCACTTT. As protein: CASSLWGQGRSPLHF.

The V gene is TRBV4-2, the J gene TRBJ1-4; a weak D match, TRBD1 (5 bases). The CDR3 is made up of 14 amino acids. The germline V and J ends were trimmed by 6 bases and 5 bases, with 13 bases remaining between them. Per germline, CDR1 LGHNA and CDR2 YNFKEQ. DNA of the CDR3: TGTGCCAGCAGACCAGACAGTTTCAATGAAAAACTGTTTTTT. This codes for CASRPDSFNEKLFF.

This chain joins TRBV19 and TRBJ1-4; D is uncertain. CDR3 length equals 15 residues. The germline V gene encodes CDR1 LNHDA and CDR2 SQIVND (reference sequence). Between the trimmed V and J ends, which lost 1 base and 1 base, there was a span of 7 bases. DNA for the CDR3: TGTGCCAGTAGTATAGGGCAGCTAACTAATGAAAAACTGTTTTTT. Amino acid sequence: CASSIGQLTNEKLFF.

This chain uses TRBV6-4 with TRBJ1-1; 8 bases are a match to TRBD1. With V trimmed by 2 bases and J by 5 bases, 10 bases remained unmatched. The germline V gene encodes CDR1 MRHNA and CDR2 SNTAGT. This CDR3 is 16 amino acids long. CDR3 nucleotide sequence: TGTGCCAGCAGTGACGCGGGACAGGCGGTGTGGACTGAAGCTTTCTTT. As protein: CASSDAGQAVWTEAFF.

The gene calls are TRBV5-1 and TRBJ2-3; D possibly corresponds to TRBD1 (5 bases). The CDR3 is made up of 15 amino acids. CDR1 is SGHRS, CDR2 YFSETQ, per germline. V lost 0 bases and J 2 bases, leaving 10 bases between the germline ends. The CDR3 bases are TGCGCCAGCAGCTTGGGAGGACACCTCACAGATACGCAGTATTTT. Translation: CASSLGGHLTDTQYF.

V gene TRBV18 combines with J gene TRBJ1-1; D gene unclear. Germline V CDR1 and CDR2: KGHSH, LQKENI. Between the trimmed V and J ends, which lost 0 bases and 0 bases, there was a span of 2 bases. The CDR3 runs 13 residues. The CDR3: CASSPPVNTEAFF. CDR3 DNA: TGTGCCAGCTCACCACCGGTGAACACTGAAGCTTTCTTT.

The chain has TRBV2 and TRBJ1-5; 7 bases agree with TRBD1. The CDR3 has 16 residues. V shed 7 bases, J shed 0 bases, and the junction held 9 bases outside the gene matches. Germline assignment: CDR1 SNHLY and CDR2 FYNNEI. The CDR3 nucleotides read TGTGCCAGCATAGAAGGGGGCGCGAATAGCAATCAGCCCCAGCATTTT. It specifies CASIEGGANSNQPQHF. The variable domain in full, completed from reference TRBV2 and TRBJ1-5, reads EPEVTQTPSHQVTQMGQEVILRCVPISNHLYFYWYRQILGQKVEFLVSFYNNEISEKSEIFDDQFSVERPDGSNFTLKIRSTKLEDSAMYFCASIEGGANSNQPQHFGDGTRLSIL.

CDR3 bases: TGTGCCAGCAGCTCTCCCCTAGGGGACGCCGAGACCCAGTACTTC. Translating it yields CASSSPLGDAETQYF. The chain recombines TRBV7-6 with TRBJ2-5; D may correspond to TRBD1 or TRBD2 (5 bases each). V gave up 4 bases and J gave up 5 bases, with 17 bases separating them. CDR1 is SGHVS and CDR2 is FNYEAQ in the germline V gene. There are 15 residues in the CDR3.

The chain carries TRBV3-1 (or the pseudogene TRBV3-2) and TRBJ2-3; D uncertain. V lost 2 bases and J lost 14, with 17 bases in between. CDR1 is LGHDT, CDR2 YNNKEL, per germline (reference sequence). This CDR3 contains 13 residues. As DNA, the CDR3 is TGTGCCAGCAGCCAAACCCCGTCCCCTGGTCCGTATTTT. It specifies CASSQTPSPGPYF.

V is TRBV7-9 and J is TRBJ1-1; TRBD1 might be the D (5 bases). The CDR3 contains 10 residues. The germline V and J ends were trimmed by 10 bases and 4 bases, with 7 bases remaining between them. CDR1 and CDR2 from the germline V gene are SEHNR and FQNEAQ (reference sequence). The CDR3 region has the DNA TGTGCCATCCAGGGCACTGAAGCTTTCTTT. Protein: CAIQGTEAFF.

The gene calls are TRBV19 and TRBJ1-1; no clear D. Trimming left V 1 base short and J 11 bases short, with 14 bases between. Germline V gene lookup returns CDR1 LNHDA and CDR2 SQIVND (reference sequence). CDR3 size: 13 residues. CDR3 sequence (DNA): TGTGCCAGTAGTATAGGGCAAAATTTGAACGCTTTCTTT. As protein: CASSIGQNLNAFF.

The chain is built from TRBV10-3 and TRBJ2-7; a possible D gene is TRBD2 (5 bases). The CDR3 runs 12 residues. Germline V gene sequence: CDR1 ENHRY, CDR2 SYGVKD. V was pared by 4 bases and J by 2 bases, with 6 bases between. CDR3: CAISAGTYEQYF. For the CDR3, the DNA is TGTGCCATCAGTGCCGGGACCTACGAGCAGTACTTC.

V is TRBV9 and J is TRBJ2-1; D not certain. This CDR3 contains 12 residues. Trimming took 2 bases from V and 8 from J, leaving 8 bases between them. Per the germline V gene, CDR1 is SGDLS and CDR2 is YYNGEE. The CDR3 here is CASSVQFDEQFF. The CDR3 DNA reads as TGTGCCAGCAGCGTCCAGTTTGATGAGCAGTTCTTC.

This clone has a handful of counts. The chain has TRBV4-1 and TRBJ2-1; TRBD1 or TRBD2 may be the D gene (5 bases each). The CDR3 is made up of 17 amino acids. V lost 6 bases and J lost 4, with 22 bases in between. CDR1 and CDR2 (germline): MGHRA, YSYEKL. CDR3 sequence: CASSREGLVRQYNEQFF. CDR3 DNA sequence: TGCGCCAGCAGTCGAGAGGGGCTAGTACGACAATACAATGAGCAGTTCTTC.

V is TRBV5-6 and J is TRBJ1-6, with 8 bases that match TRBD1. Looked up from germline, CDR1 is SGHDT and CDR2 is YYEEEE. Unmatched junction bases numbered 8, after V lost 2 bases and J lost 13 bases. The CDR3 spans 14 residues. The CDR3 region is CASSFRGTGSPLHF. CDR3 in DNA: TGTGCCAGCAGCTTCCGAGGGACAGGCTCGCCCCTCCACTTT.